A selection of T cell receptor beta chains follows, all from one sample in a study of T-cell reconstitution after alpha-beta-depleted transplantation in children. TCRdb re-derived calls from the PCR reads in MiXCR, one entry per CDR3 protein. The sample lists hundreds of thousands of distinct CDR3 sequences, approximately 10% occurring once. The sequences come from PBMCs, collected before TCRalphabeta/CD19-depleted stem cell transplant. The receptors derive from a child under two years old with acute myeloid leukemia, due to receive a stem cell transplant. Both conserved end residues are part of each CDR3. D genes are given only for firm matches. The listing skips clone size in some rows; elsewhere it reads once, few, many or a size class.

size	D	V	J	CDR3	DNA
many	.	TRBV4-2	TRBJ2-3	CASSTDTDTQYF	TGTGCCAGCAGCACCGATACAGATACGCAGTATTTT
many	.	TRBV29-1	TRBJ2-1	CRRGTSYNEQFF	TGCAGGAGAGGGACATCATACAATGAGCAGTTCTTC
once	.	TRBV9	TRBJ1-4	CASSARDTNEKLFF	TGTGCCAGCAGCGCCCGGGACACTAATGAAAAACTGTTTTTT
many	.	TRBV25-1	TRBJ2-7	CASSEYGGIYEQYF	TGTGCCAGCAGTGAATATGGGGGGATCTACGAGCAGTACTTC
many	TRBD2	TRBV5-1	TRBJ2-1	CASSSILAGPDNEQFF	TGCGCCAGCAGCTCGATTCTAGCGGGCCCCGACAATGAGCAGTTCTTC
.	.	TRBV6-5	TRBJ1-5	CASSYGGRDQPQHF	TGTGCCAGCAGTTACGGGGGGAGGGATCAGCCCCAGCATTTT
few	.	TRBV5-1	TRBJ2-2	CASREVAGRTGELFF	TGCGCCAGCAGGGAAGTGGCAGGCCGCACCGGGGAGCTGTTTTTT
many	TRBD2	TRBV20-1	TRBJ2-1	CSARDRLAGRNEQFF	TGCAGTGCTAGAGATCGACTAGCGGGAAGGAATGAGCAGTTCTTC
many	.	TRBV20-1	TRBJ1-2	CSVGGGGYTF	TGCAGTGTCGGGGGGGGTGGCTACACCTTC
.	.	TRBV7-6	TRBJ1-1	CASSPSGVFATEAFF	TGTGCCAGCAGCCCGTCGGGGGTTTTTGCCACTGAAGCTTTCTTT
many	TRBD2	TRBV5-1	TRBJ2-2	CASSSGLAGLTGELFF	TGCGCCAGCAGCTCCGGACTAGCGGGACTCACCGGGGAGCTGTTTTTT
.	.	TRBV20-1	TRBJ1-1	CSARDQYVAANTEAFF	TGCAGTGCTAGAGATCAATACGTAGCAGCGAACACTGAAGCTTTCTTT
many	TRBD1	TRBV28	TRBJ2-7	CASSYPGGNYEQYF	TGTGCCAGCAGTTACCCAGGGGGAAACTACGAGCAGTACTTC
.	TRBD1	TRBV9	TRBJ2-1	CASSVTTGGEQFF	TGTGCCAGCAGCGTAACGACAGGGGGCGAGCAGTTCTTC
.	.	TRBV28	TRBJ1-5	CASSNGPRRPQHF	TGTGCCAGCAGCAATGGGCCCCGCCGGCCCCAGCATTTT
many	TRBD2	TRBV15	TRBJ2-1	CATSTLNTGTSGYNEQFF	TGTGCCACCAGCACTTTAAATACCGGGACTAGCGGGTACAATGAGCAGTTCTTC
.	.	TRBV28	TRBJ1-2	CASSLRGRVGGYTF	TGTGCCAGCAGTTTAAGGGGCAGGGTCGGAGGCTACACCTTC
many	.	TRBV12-3/TRBV12-4	TRBJ2-3	CASSGGPDTQYF	TGTGCCAGCAGCGGGGGGCCAGATACGCAGTATTTT
many	TRBD2	TRBV20-1	TRBJ2-1	CSAEGGSPEQFF	TGCAGTGCGGAGGGCGGGAGTCCTGAACAGTTCTTC
many	.	TRBV6-5	TRBJ1-1	CASSPPGTSYISAFF	TGTGCCAGCAGTCCGCCCGGGACATCCTATATATCGGCTTTCTTT
.	.	TRBV30	TRBJ1-1	CAWAIGPEAFF	TGTGCCTGGGCCATAGGGCCCGAAGCTTTCTTT
.	.	TRBV21-1	TRBJ2-5	CASSKPQTGMMNQETQYF	TGTGCCAGCAGCAAACCCCAGACAGGAATGATGAACCAAGAGACCCAGTACTTC
.	.	TRBV18	TRBJ1-2	CASSPEAGGYGYTF	TGTGCCAGCTCACCTGAGGCTGGAGGGTATGGCTACACCTTC
many	.	TRBV5-1	TRBJ1-4	CASSMAMGNEKLFF	TGCGCCAGCAGTATGGCCATGGGGAATGAAAAACTGTTTTTT
many	.	TRBV20-1	TRBJ1-1	CSARQGQNTEAFF	TGCAGTGCTAGGCAGGGGCAGAACACTGAAGCTTTCTTT
many	TRBD1	TRBV29-1	TRBJ1-2	CSVERTGTGYTF	TGCAGCGTTGAAAGGACAGGGACAGGCTACACCTTC
.	.	TRBV6-2/TRBV6-3	TRBJ1-5	CASSYRDNLSNQPQHF	TGTGCCAGCAGTTATCGAGACAATCTTAGCAATCAGCCCCAGCATTTT
many	TRBD2	TRBV5-1	TRBJ2-3	CASSFDGGSTDTQYF	TGCGCCAGCAGCTTTGACGGGGGGTCCACAGATACGCAGTATTTT
many	.	TRBV24-1	TRBJ2-3	CATAFGGSTDTQYF	TGTGCCACCGCTTTCGGGGGTAGCACAGATACGCAGTATTTT
many	TRBD1	TRBV5-1	TRBJ2-1	CASSPGTDNEQFF	TGCGCCAGCAGTCCTGGGACAGACAATGAGCAGTTCTTC
many	.	TRBV19	TRBJ2-1	CASSIRPNEQFF	TGTGCCAGTAGTATAAGGCCTAATGAGCAGTTCTTC
many	.	TRBV3-1	TRBJ2-5	CASSQIQARETQYF	TGTGCCAGCAGCCAAATACAGGCAAGAGAGACCCAGTACTTC
many	.	TRBV5-8	TRBJ1-2	CASSLGSGVNGYTF	TGTGCCAGCAGCTTGGGTTCAGGGGTCAACGGCTACACCTTC
few	.	TRBV29-1	TRBJ1-4	CSVRGGVEEKLFF	TGCAGCGTCCGGGGGGGGGTAGAGGAAAAACTGTTTTTT
many	.	TRBV5-1	TRBJ2-5	CASSSQQETQYF	TGCGCCAGCAGCAGCCAACAAGAGACCCAGTACTTC
many	TRBD1	TRBV7-9	TRBJ1-1	CASSSTWTGRRTEAFF	TGTGCCAGCAGCTCCACATGGACAGGGCGGAGGACTGAAGCTTTCTTT
few	.	TRBV14	TRBJ2-3	CASSQDWTRSTDTQYF	TGTGCCAGCAGCCAAGATTGGACACGGAGCACAGATACGCAGTATTTT
many	TRBD1	TRBV3-1	TRBJ1-1	CASSQVQGALFTEAFF	TGTGCCAGCAGCCAAGTCCAGGGGGCTCTATTCACTGAAGCTTTCTTT
.	.	TRBV3-1	TRBJ1-4	CASSQELGGCEPEKLFF	TGTGCCAGCAGCCAAGAACTCGGCGGGTGCGAGCCTGAAAAACTGTTTTTT
many	.	TRBV11-2	TRBJ2-1	CASSPRRSYNEQFF	TGTGCCAGCAGCCCCCGCCGGTCCTACAATGAGCAGTTCTTC
many	TRBD2	TRBV5-1	TRBJ2-1	CASTLESSGAITRGEQFF	TGCGCCAGCACCTTGGAGTCTAGCGGGGCGATAACAAGGGGTGAGCAGTTCTTC
many	TRBD2	TRBV7-2	TRBJ2-1	CASSSAGGGYNEQFF	TGTGCCAGCAGCTCAGCGGGAGGGGGCTACAATGAGCAGTTCTTC
few	.	TRBV18	TRBJ2-3	CASSTSDPDTQYF	TGTGCCAGCTCAACCTCGGACCCAGATACGCAGTATTTT
many	TRBD2	TRBV7-9	TRBJ2-3	CASSLAGGSSDTQYF	TGCGCCAGCAGCTTAGCGGGGGGTAGCTCAGATACGCAGTATTTT